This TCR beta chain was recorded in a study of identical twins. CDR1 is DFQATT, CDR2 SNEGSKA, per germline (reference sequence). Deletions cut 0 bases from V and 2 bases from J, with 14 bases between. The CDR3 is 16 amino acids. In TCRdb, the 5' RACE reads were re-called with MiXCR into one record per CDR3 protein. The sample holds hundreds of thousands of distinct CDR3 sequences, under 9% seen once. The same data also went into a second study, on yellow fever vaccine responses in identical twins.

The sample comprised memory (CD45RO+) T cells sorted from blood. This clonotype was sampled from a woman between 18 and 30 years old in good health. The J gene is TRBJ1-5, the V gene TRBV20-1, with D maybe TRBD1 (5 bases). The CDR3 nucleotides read TGCAGTGCTAGAGATTATGGACCGGGGGGCAATCAGCCCCAGCATTTT. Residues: CSARDYGPGGNQPQHF.